These T cell receptor beta chains were read from a single sample in a study of T-cell reconstitution after alpha-beta-depleted transplantation in children. TCRdb processed the PCR reads anew with MiXCR; each CDR3 protein has one entry. Among tens of thousands of distinct CDR3 sequences listed, 4% to 5% were seen once. The specimen was PBMCs, mostly from graft donor cells, collected 180 days after TCRalphabeta/CD19-depleted stem cell transplant. These TCRs come from a boy less than two years old who had a stem cell transplant for acute myeloid leukemia, so the T cells may come from the graft donor. Each CDR3 is given with its conserved first and last residue. Fields, in order: J gene, D gene, clone size, V gene, CDR3 protein, CDR3 DNA. D genes are given only for firm matches. Only part of the rows carry a size: once, few, many, or a class if the clone is expanded.

J gene: TRBJ2-1; D gene: TRBD2; clone size: many; V gene: TRBV20-1; CDR3 protein: CSARSGLAVYNEQFF; CDR3 DNA: TGCAGTGCTAGGAGTGGACTAGCGGTGTACAATGAGCAGTTCTTC
J gene: TRBJ2-1; D gene: TRBD2; clone size: many; V gene: TRBV5-6; CDR3 protein: CASSLGTSGGAGQFF; CDR3 DNA: TGTGCCAGCAGCCTTGGGACTAGCGGGGGGGCCGGTCAGTTCTTC
J gene: TRBJ1-5; D gene: NA; clone size: many; V gene: TRBV12-3/TRBV12-4; CDR3 protein: CASSPHGGANQPQHF; CDR3 DNA: TGTGCCAGCAGTCCTCATGGGGGAGCCAATCAGCCCCAGCATTTT
J gene: TRBJ2-5; D gene: TRBD2; clone size: many; V gene: TRBV4-3; CDR3 protein: CASSKGGGLEETQYF; CDR3 DNA: TGCGCCAGCAGCAAAGGCGGGGGGCTTGAGGAGACCCAGTACTTC
J gene: TRBJ2-5; D gene: NA; clone size: many; V gene: TRBV7-9; CDR3 protein: CASSFWGLLQETQYF; CDR3 DNA: TGTGCCAGCAGCTTTTGGGGACTCCTCCAAGAGACCCAGTACTTC
J gene: TRBJ2-3; D gene: TRBD2; clone size: many; V gene: TRBV12-3/TRBV12-4; CDR3 protein: CASRHRGLATDTQYF; CDR3 DNA: TGTGCCAGCAGACATAGGGGACTAGCCACAGATACGCAGTATTTT
J gene: TRBJ2-3; D gene: TRBD1; clone size: many; V gene: TRBV29-1; CDR3 protein: CSLAQGATTDTQYF; CDR3 DNA: TGCAGCCTAGCCCAGGGGGCTACCACAGATACGCAGTATTTT
J gene: TRBJ2-3; D gene: NA; clone size: many; V gene: TRBV11-2; CDR3 protein: CASTWIFSTDTQYF; CDR3 DNA: TGTGCCAGCACTTGGATATTTTCCACAGATACGCAGTATTTT
J gene: TRBJ1-3; D gene: NA; clone size: NA; V gene: TRBV27; CDR3 protein: CASSLVGDSGNTIYF; CDR3 DNA: TGTGCCAGCAGTTTAGTAGGGGACTCTGGAAACACCATATATTTT
J gene: TRBJ1-2; D gene: NA; clone size: many; V gene: TRBV11-3; CDR3 protein: CASSFDTHYGYTF; CDR3 DNA: TGTGCCAGCAGCTTCGACACCCACTATGGCTACACCTTC
J gene: TRBJ2-1; D gene: NA; clone size: many; V gene: TRBV7-8; CDR3 protein: CASSLGRAGNEQFF; CDR3 DNA: TGTGCCAGCAGCTTAGGCAGGGCCGGCAATGAGCAGTTCTTC
J gene: TRBJ2-7; D gene: NA; clone size: many; V gene: TRBV12-3/TRBV12-4; CDR3 protein: CASSPRDISYEQYF; CDR3 DNA: TGTGCCAGCAGTCCCCGAGACATTAGCTACGAGCAGTACTTC
J gene: TRBJ2-1; D gene: NA; clone size: many; V gene: TRBV7-9; CDR3 protein: CASSLAGWNEQFF; CDR3 DNA: TGTGCCAGCAGCTTAGCAGGGTGGAATGAGCAGTTCTTC
J gene: TRBJ2-1; D gene: TRBD2; clone size: many; V gene: TRBV3-1; CDR3 protein: CASSQDWLAGVIINEQFF; CDR3 DNA: TGTGCCAGCAGCCAAGATTGGCTAGCGGGGGTGATAATCAATGAGCAGTTCTTC
J gene: TRBJ2-1; D gene: TRBD1; clone size: few; V gene: TRBV11-2; CDR3 protein: CASSSTGYHNEQFF; CDR3 DNA: TGTGCCAGCAGCTCGACAGGGTACCACAATGAGCAGTTCTTC
J gene: TRBJ1-5; D gene: NA; clone size: NA; V gene: TRBV28; CDR3 protein: CASRRPGPGRHQPQHF; CDR3 DNA: TGTGCCAGCAGAAGGCCCGGACCGGGGCGGCATCAGCCCCAGCATTTT
J gene: TRBJ1-1; D gene: NA; clone size: many; V gene: TRBV11-2; CDR3 protein: CASSLLVGNTEAFF; CDR3 DNA: TGTGCCAGCAGCTTATTGGTGGGGAACACTGAAGCTTTCTTT
J gene: TRBJ1-1; D gene: NA; clone size: many; V gene: TRBV20-1; CDR3 protein: CSARGTDQGAFF; CDR3 DNA: TGCAGTGCTAGAGGAACCGACCAGGGAGCTTTCTTT
J gene: TRBJ2-7; D gene: NA; clone size: many; V gene: TRBV19; CDR3 protein: CASSPGRTYEQYF; CDR3 DNA: TGTGCCAGTTCCCCAGGTAGGACCTACGAGCAGTACTTC
J gene: TRBJ2-2; D gene: TRBD1; clone size: many; V gene: TRBV28; CDR3 protein: CASSWGTGGVGELFF; CDR3 DNA: TGTGCCAGCAGTTGGGGGACAGGGGGCGTCGGGGAGCTGTTTTTT
J gene: TRBJ2-3; D gene: TRBD1; clone size: many; V gene: TRBV7-3; CDR3 protein: CASSLGTAYSTDTQYF; CDR3 DNA: TGTGCCAGCAGCCTCGGGACAGCCTATAGCACAGATACGCAGTATTTT
J gene: TRBJ2-1; D gene: TRBD2; clone size: many; V gene: TRBV11-3; CDR3 protein: CASSRASGGPSYNEQFF; CDR3 DNA: TGTGCCAGCAGCCGGGCTAGCGGGGGGCCCTCGTACAATGAGCAGTTCTTC
J gene: TRBJ2-7; D gene: TRBD1; clone size: many; V gene: TRBV11-2; CDR3 protein: CASSLPGQGSYEQYF; CDR3 DNA: TGTGCCAGCAGTTTACCGGGACAGGGTTCCTACGAGCAGTACTTC
J gene: TRBJ2-4; D gene: TRBD1; clone size: NA; V gene: TRBV2; CDR3 protein: CASRQGLAKNIQYF; CDR3 DNA: TGTGCCAGCCGACAGGGTCTAGCCAAAAACATTCAGTACTTC
J gene: TRBJ2-1; D gene: NA; clone size: many; V gene: TRBV9; CDR3 protein: CASSVVEQGIEQFF; CDR3 DNA: TGTGCCAGCAGCGTAGTGGAACAGGGCATTGAGCAGTTCTTC
J gene: TRBJ1-1; D gene: TRBD1; clone size: many; V gene: TRBV5-1; CDR3 protein: CASSFGQGGLTEAFF; CDR3 DNA: TGCGCCAGCAGCTTCGGCCAAGGGGGCCTCACTGAAGCTTTCTTT
J gene: TRBJ2-7; D gene: TRBD1; clone size: NA; V gene: TRBV19; CDR3 protein: CASSLWGQGARIGSYEQYF; CDR3 DNA: TGTGCCAGTAGTCTCTGGGGACAGGGGGCGCGGATCGGTTCCTACGAGCAGTACTTC
J gene: TRBJ2-1; D gene: NA; clone size: few; V gene: TRBV7-9; CDR3 protein: CASSLGTEGPYNEQFF; CDR3 DNA: TGTGCCAGCAGCTTAGGGACTGAGGGACCCTACAATGAGCAGTTCTTC
J gene: TRBJ2-2; D gene: NA; clone size: many; V gene: TRBV15; CDR3 protein: CATSNKNTGELFF; CDR3 DNA: TGTGCCACCAGCAACAAGAACACCGGGGAGCTGTTTTTT
J gene: TRBJ2-3; D gene: NA; clone size: many; V gene: TRBV6-5; CDR3 protein: CASTTGPPYHTDTQYF; CDR3 DNA: TGTGCCAGCACCACGGGCCCACCCTACCACACAGATACGCAGTATTTT
J gene: TRBJ1-1; D gene: NA; clone size: many; V gene: TRBV30; CDR3 protein: CAWSIDRTSRGTEAFF; CDR3 DNA: TGTGCCTGGAGCATAGACAGAACTTCGAGGGGCACTGAAGCTTTCTTT
J gene: TRBJ1-1; D gene: NA; clone size: many; V gene: TRBV3-1; CDR3 protein: CASSQHAANTEAFF; CDR3 DNA: TGTGCCAGCAGCCAACACGCAGCGAACACTGAAGCTTTCTTT
J gene: TRBJ2-2; D gene: NA; clone size: many; V gene: TRBV29-1; CDR3 protein: CSVHQGNTGELFF; CDR3 DNA: TGCAGCGTCCATCAGGGTAACACCGGGGAGCTGTTTTTT
J gene: TRBJ2-3; D gene: NA; clone size: many; V gene: TRBV5-6; CDR3 protein: CASSLGGGSTDTQYF; CDR3 DNA: TGTGCCAGCAGCTTGGGCGGTGGGAGCACAGATACGCAGTATTTT
J gene: TRBJ1-6; D gene: TRBD1; clone size: many; V gene: TRBV7-2; CDR3 protein: CASRLDRVRSPLHF; CDR3 DNA: TGTGCCAGCAGACTTGACAGGGTGAGGTCACCCCTCCACTTT
J gene: TRBJ1-5; D gene: TRBD1; clone size: many; V gene: TRBV7-8; CDR3 protein: CASSLSGQVNQPQHF; CDR3 DNA: TGTGCCAGCAGCTTATCCGGACAGGTCAATCAGCCCCAGCATTTT
J gene: TRBJ2-2; D gene: NA; clone size: many; V gene: TRBV20-1; CDR3 protein: CSARRQGNTGELFF; CDR3 DNA: TGCAGTGCTAGGCGGCAGGGGAACACCGGGGAGCTGTTTTTT
J gene: TRBJ2-7; D gene: NA; clone size: many; V gene: TRBV20-1; CDR3 protein: CSARVRGWSSYEQYF; CDR3 DNA: TGCAGTGCTAGAGTTCGGGGGTGGAGCTCCTACGAGCAGTACTTC
J gene: TRBJ1-4; D gene: NA; clone size: many; V gene: TRBV6-5; CDR3 protein: CASSLWGAGEKLFF; CDR3 DNA: TGTGCCAGCAGTCTCTGGGGGGCGGGTGAAAAACTGTTTTTT
J gene: TRBJ2-5; D gene: TRBD2; clone size: many; V gene: TRBV29-1; CDR3 protein: CSVAGLLQETQYF; CDR3 DNA: TGCAGCGTAGCGGGACTACTCCAAGAGACCCAGTACTTC
J gene: TRBJ2-2; D gene: TRBD1; clone size: many; V gene: TRBV27; CDR3 protein: CASSQPGTGDTGELFF; CDR3 DNA: TGTGCCAGCAGTCAACCCGGGACAGGTGATACCGGGGAGCTGTTTTTT
J gene: TRBJ1-1; D gene: TRBD1; clone size: many; V gene: TRBV12-3/TRBV12-4; CDR3 protein: CASRPDRRPGTEAFF; CDR3 DNA: TGTGCCAGCCGCCCGGACAGGAGGCCGGGCACTGAAGCTTTCTTT
J gene: TRBJ1-5; D gene: NA; clone size: many; V gene: TRBV7-2; CDR3 protein: CASSASGTNQPQHF; CDR3 DNA: TGTGCCAGCAGCGCTTCAGGGACGAATCAGCCCCAGCATTTT
J gene: TRBJ2-7; D gene: TRBD1; clone size: many; V gene: TRBV12-3/TRBV12-4; CDR3 protein: CASSRPGQGAVEQYF; CDR3 DNA: TGTGCCAGCAGCCGTCCGGGACAGGGGGCTGTAGAGCAGTACTTC
J gene: TRBJ2-1; D gene: NA; clone size: many; V gene: TRBV7-2; CDR3 protein: CASSQGGTYNEQFF; CDR3 DNA: TGTGCCAGCAGCCAAGGAGGAACCTACAATGAGCAGTTCTTC
J gene: TRBJ2-7; D gene: TRBD2; clone size: many; V gene: TRBV5-6; CDR3 protein: CASSWGGTYEQYF; CDR3 DNA: TGTGCCAGCAGCTGGGGAGGGACCTACGAGCAGTACTTC
J gene: TRBJ1-2; D gene: NA; clone size: many; V gene: TRBV29-1; CDR3 protein: CSVEDSGSSLAFGYGYTF; CDR3 DNA: TGCAGCGTTGAAGATTCGGGATCGAGTTTAGCCTTCGGCTATGGCTACACCTTC
J gene: TRBJ2-2; D gene: NA; clone size: many; V gene: TRBV12-3/TRBV12-4; CDR3 protein: CASSFRGELFF; CDR3 DNA: TGTGCCAGCAGTTTCCGGGGGGAGCTGTTTTTT
J gene: TRBJ1-3; D gene: TRBD1; clone size: few; V gene: TRBV19; CDR3 protein: CATAGQGFSGNTIYF; CDR3 DNA: TGTGCCACTGCGGGACAGGGATTTTCTGGAAACACCATATATTTT
J gene: TRBJ2-3; D gene: TRBD2; clone size: NA; V gene: TRBV20-1; CDR3 protein: CSALAATDTQYF; CDR3 DNA: TGCAGTGCTCTAGCGGCGACGGATACGCAGTATTTT
J gene: TRBJ1-4; D gene: TRBD1; clone size: many; V gene: TRBV13; CDR3 protein: CASSWYRGRGPSSYEKLFF; CDR3 DNA: TGTGCCAGCAGCTGGTACAGGGGTCGGGGGCCATCATCCTATGAAAAACTGTTTTTT
J gene: TRBJ2-3; D gene: NA; clone size: many; V gene: TRBV20-1; CDR3 protein: CSAPGPGRTQYF; CDR3 DNA: TGCAGTGCCCCCGGCCCCGGCCGCACGCAGTATTTT
J gene: TRBJ2-4; D gene: NA; clone size: NA; V gene: TRBV5-4; CDR3 protein: CASKIEQGANIQYF; CDR3 DNA: TGTGCCAGCAAAATTGAACAAGGAGCGAACATTCAGTACTTC
J gene: TRBJ2-7; D gene: NA; clone size: many; V gene: TRBV20-1; CDR3 protein: CSARNGHEQYF; CDR3 DNA: TGCAGTGCTAGAAACGGCCACGAGCAGTACTTC
J gene: TRBJ2-4; D gene: NA; clone size: many; V gene: TRBV3-1; CDR3 protein: CASSQEGDGAKNIQYF; CDR3 DNA: TGTGCCAGCAGCCAAGAAGGTGATGGGGCCAAAAACATTCAGTACTTC
J gene: TRBJ2-1; D gene: NA; clone size: many; V gene: TRBV5-1; CDR3 protein: CASSLSASNEQFF; CDR3 DNA: TGCGCCAGCAGCTTGTCTGCATCCAATGAGCAGTTCTTC
J gene: TRBJ2-5; D gene: TRBD1; clone size: many; V gene: TRBV5-1; CDR3 protein: CASSQRQGLNTGTQYF; CDR3 DNA: TGCGCCAGCAGCCAGCGACAGGGTTTGAACACAGGGACCCAGTACTTC
J gene: TRBJ2-1; D gene: NA; clone size: many; V gene: TRBV7-9; CDR3 protein: CASNPPLDRSNEQFF; CDR3 DNA: TGTGCCAGCAACCCTCCCCTAGACAGATCCAATGAGCAGTTCTTC
J gene: TRBJ2-3; D gene: TRBD1; clone size: many; V gene: TRBV20-1; CDR3 protein: CSALGQASTDTQYF; CDR3 DNA: TGCAGTGCCCTGGGACAGGCTAGCACAGATACGCAGTATTTT
J gene: TRBJ1-1; D gene: NA; clone size: NA; V gene: TRBV4-2; CDR3 protein: CASSQDLVNTEAFF; CDR3 DNA: TGTGCCAGCAGCCAAGATTTAGTGAACACTGAAGCTTTCTTT